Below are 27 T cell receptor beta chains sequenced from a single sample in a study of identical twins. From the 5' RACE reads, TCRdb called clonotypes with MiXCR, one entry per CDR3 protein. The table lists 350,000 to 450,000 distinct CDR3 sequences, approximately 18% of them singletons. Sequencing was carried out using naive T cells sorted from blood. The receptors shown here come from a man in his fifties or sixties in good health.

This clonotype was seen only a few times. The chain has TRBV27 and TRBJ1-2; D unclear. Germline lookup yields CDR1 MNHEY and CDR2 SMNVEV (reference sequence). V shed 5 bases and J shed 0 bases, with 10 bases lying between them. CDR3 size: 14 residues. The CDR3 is CASSHVGTNYGYTF. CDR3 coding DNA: TGTGCCAGCAGTCACGTGGGCACTAACTATGGCTACACCTTC.

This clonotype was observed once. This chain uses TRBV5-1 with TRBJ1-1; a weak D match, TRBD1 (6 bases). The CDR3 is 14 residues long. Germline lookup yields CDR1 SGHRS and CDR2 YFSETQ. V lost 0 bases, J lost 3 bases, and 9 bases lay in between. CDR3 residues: CASSLVGGDTEAFF. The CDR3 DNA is TGCGCCAGCAGCTTGGTAGGGGGAGACACTGAAGCTTTCTTT.

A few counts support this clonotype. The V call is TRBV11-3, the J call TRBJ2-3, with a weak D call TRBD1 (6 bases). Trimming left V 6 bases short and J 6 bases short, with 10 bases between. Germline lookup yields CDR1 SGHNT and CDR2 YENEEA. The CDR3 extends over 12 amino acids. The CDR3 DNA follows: TGTGCCAGCAGTTACAGGGACGATACGCAGTATTTT. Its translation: CASSYRDDTQYF.

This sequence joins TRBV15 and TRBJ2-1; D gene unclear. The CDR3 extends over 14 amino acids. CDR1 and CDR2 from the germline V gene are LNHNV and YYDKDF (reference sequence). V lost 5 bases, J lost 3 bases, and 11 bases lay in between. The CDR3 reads CATSSLWVYNEQFF. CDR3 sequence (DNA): TGTGCCACCAGCTCCCTCTGGGTCTACAATGAGCAGTTCTTC.

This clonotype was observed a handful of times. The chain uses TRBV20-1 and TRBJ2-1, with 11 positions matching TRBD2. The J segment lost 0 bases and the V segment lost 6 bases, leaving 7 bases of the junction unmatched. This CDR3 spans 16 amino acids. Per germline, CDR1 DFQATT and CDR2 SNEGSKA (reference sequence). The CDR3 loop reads CSAKTSGIPSYNEQFF. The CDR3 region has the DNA TGCAGTGCCAAGACTAGCGGGATCCCCTCCTACAATGAGCAGTTCTTC.

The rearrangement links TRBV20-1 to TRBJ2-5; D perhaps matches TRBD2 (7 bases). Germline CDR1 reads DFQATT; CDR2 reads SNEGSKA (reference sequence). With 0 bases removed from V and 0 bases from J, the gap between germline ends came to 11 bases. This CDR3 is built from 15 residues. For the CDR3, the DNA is TGCAGTGCTAGAGATTTCGGGGGGCACCAAGAGACCCAGTACTTC. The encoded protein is CSARDFGGHQETQYF.

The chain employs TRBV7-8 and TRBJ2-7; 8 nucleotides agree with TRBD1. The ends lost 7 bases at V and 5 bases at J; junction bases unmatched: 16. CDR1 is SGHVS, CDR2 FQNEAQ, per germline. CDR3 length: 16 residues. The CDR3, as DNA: TGTGCCAGCACCCTAGCCTGGGACAGGTTTGACGACGAGCAGTACTTC. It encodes CASTLAWDRFDDEQYF. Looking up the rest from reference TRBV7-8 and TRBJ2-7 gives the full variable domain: GAGVSQSPRYKVAKRGQDVALRCDPISGHVSLFWYQQALGQGPEFLTYFQNEAQLDKSGLPSDRFFAERPEGSVSTLKIQRTQQEDSAVYLCASTLAWDRFDDEQYFGPGTRLTVT.

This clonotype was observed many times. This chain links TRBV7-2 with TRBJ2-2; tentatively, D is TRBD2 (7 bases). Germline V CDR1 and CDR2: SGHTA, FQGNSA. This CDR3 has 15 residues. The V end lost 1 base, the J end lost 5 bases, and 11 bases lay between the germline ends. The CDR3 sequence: CASSLGAGATGELFF. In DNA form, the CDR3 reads TGTGCCAGCAGCTTAGGCGCGGGGGCTACCGGGGAGCTGTTTTTT. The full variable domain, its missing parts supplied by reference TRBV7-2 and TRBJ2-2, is GAGVSQSPSNKVTEKGKDVELRCDPISGHTALYWYRQSLGQGLEFLIYFQGNSAPDKSGLPSDRFSAERTGGSVSTLTIQRTQQEDSAVYLCASSLGAGATGELFFGEGSRLTVL.

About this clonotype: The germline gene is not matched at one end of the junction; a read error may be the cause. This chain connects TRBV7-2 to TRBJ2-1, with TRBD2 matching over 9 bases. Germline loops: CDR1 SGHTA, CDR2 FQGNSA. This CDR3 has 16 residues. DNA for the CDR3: TGTGCCAGCAGCCCGCGACTAGCGGTTACCTACAATGAGCACTTCTTC. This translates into CASSPRLAVTYNEHFF.

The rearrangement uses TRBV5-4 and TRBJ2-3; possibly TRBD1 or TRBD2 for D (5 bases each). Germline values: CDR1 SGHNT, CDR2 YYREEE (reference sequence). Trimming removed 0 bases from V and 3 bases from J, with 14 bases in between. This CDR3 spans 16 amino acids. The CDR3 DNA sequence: TGTGCCAGCAGCTTGGCCGTTGGGGGTCGGACAGATACGCAGTATTTT. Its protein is CASSLAVGGRTDTQYF. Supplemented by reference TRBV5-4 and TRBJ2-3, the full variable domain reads ETGVTQSPTHLIKTRGQQVTLRCSSQSGHNTVSWYQQALGQGPQFIFQYYREEENGRGNFPPRFSGLQFPNYSSELNVNALELDDSALYLCASSLAVGGRTDTQYFGPGTRLTVL.

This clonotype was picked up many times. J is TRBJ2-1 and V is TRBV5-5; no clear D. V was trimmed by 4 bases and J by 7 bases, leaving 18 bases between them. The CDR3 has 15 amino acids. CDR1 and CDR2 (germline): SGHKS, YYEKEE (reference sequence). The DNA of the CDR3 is TGTGCCAGCAGCCTGGGTCCAAGGGCCATAAATGAGCAGTTCTTC. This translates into CASSLGPRAINEQFF.

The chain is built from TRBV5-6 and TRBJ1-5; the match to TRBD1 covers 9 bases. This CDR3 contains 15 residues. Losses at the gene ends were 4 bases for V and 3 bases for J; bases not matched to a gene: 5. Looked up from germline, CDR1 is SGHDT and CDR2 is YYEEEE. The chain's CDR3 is CASSQRDRDNQPQHF. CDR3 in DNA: TGTGCCAGCAGCCAAAGGGACAGGGACAATCAGCCCCAGCATTTT. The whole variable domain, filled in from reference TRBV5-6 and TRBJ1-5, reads DAGVTQSPTHLIKTRGQQVTLRCSPKSGHDTVSWYQQALGQGPQFIFQYYEEEERQRGNFPDRFSGHQFPNYSSELNVNALLLGDSALYLCASSQRDRDNQPQHFGDGTRLSIL.

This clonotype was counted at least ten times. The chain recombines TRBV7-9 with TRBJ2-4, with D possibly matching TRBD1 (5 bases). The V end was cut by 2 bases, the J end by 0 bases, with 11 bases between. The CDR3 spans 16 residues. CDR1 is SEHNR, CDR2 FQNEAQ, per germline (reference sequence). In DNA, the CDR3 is TGTGCCAGCAGCTTAAGTCAGGGTGAAGCCAAAAACATTCAGTACTTC. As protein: CASSLSQGEAKNIQYF.

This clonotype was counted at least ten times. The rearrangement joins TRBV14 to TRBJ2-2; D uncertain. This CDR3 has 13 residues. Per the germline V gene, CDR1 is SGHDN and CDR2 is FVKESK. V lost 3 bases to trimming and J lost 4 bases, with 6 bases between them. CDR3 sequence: CASSQRITGELFF. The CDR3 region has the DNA TGTGCCAGCAGCCAGAGAATCACCGGGGAGCTGTTTTTT.

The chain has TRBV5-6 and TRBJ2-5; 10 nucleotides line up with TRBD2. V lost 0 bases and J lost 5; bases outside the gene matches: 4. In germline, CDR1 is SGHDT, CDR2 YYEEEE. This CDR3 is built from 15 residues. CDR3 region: CASSLGAGGLETQYF. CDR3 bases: TGTGCCAGCAGCTTGGGAGCGGGGGGGCTCGAGACCCAGTACTTC.

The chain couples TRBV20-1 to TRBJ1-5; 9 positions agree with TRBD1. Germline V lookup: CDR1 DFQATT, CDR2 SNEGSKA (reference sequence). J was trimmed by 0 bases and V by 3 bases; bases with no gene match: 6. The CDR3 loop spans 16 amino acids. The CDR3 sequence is CSASRTGGGSNQPQHF. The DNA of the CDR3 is TGCAGTGCTAGCCGAACAGGGGGCGGTAGCAATCAGCCCCAGCATTTT.

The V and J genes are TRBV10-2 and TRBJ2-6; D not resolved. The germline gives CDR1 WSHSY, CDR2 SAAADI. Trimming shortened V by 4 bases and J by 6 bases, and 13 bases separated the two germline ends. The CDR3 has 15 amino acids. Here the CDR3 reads CASSASFFVANVLTF. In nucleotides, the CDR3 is TGCGCCAGCAGTGCTAGTTTTTTCGTGGCCAACGTCCTGACTTTC.

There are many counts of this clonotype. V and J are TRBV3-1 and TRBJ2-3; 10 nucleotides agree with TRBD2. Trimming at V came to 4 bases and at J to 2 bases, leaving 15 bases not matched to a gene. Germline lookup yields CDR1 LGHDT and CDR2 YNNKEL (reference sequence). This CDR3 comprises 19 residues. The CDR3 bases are TGTGCCAGCAGCCCCTTTGCCCCTAGCGGGGGCGCCCCCACAGATACGCAGTATTTT. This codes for CASSPFAPSGGAPTDTQYF.

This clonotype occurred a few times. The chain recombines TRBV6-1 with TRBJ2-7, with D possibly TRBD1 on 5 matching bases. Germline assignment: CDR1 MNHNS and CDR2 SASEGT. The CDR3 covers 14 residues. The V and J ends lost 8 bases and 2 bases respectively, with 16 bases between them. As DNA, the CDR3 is TGTGCCAGCGGCAGGGATCCTTCGCCCTACGAGCAGTACTTC. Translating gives CASGRDPSPYEQYF.

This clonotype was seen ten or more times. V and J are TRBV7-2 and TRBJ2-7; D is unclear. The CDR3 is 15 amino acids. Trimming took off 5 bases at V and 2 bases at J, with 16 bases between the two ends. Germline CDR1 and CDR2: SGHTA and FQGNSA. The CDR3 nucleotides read TGTGCCAGCAGCCCTACAGCTACAGTGCCCTACGAGCAGTACTTC. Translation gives CASSPTATVPYEQYF.

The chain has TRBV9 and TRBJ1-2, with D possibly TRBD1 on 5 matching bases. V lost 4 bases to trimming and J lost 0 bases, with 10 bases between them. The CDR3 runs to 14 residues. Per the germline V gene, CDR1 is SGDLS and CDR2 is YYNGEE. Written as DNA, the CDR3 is TGTGCCAGCAGCCCCCGGACACCTAACTATGGCTACACCTTC. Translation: CASSPRTPNYGYTF.

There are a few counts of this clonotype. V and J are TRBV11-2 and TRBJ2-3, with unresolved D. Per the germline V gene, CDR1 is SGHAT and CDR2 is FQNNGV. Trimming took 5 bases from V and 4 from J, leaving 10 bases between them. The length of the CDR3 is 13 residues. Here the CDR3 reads CASSPPGPDTQYF. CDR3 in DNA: TGTGCCAGCAGCCCCCCCGGCCCAGATACGCAGTATTTT.

The CDR3 coding sequence is TGTGCCACCAGCAGAGAAGCTCAGATCATCGGTGAGCAGTTCTTC. It specifies CATSREAQIIGEQFF. The chain uses TRBV15 and TRBJ2-1, with D unresolved. Looked up from germline, CDR1 is LNHNV and CDR2 is YYDKDF (reference sequence). The CDR3 consists of 15 residues. V lost 0 bases and J 9 bases, leaving 15 bases between the germline ends. Looking up the rest from reference TRBV15 and TRBJ2-1 gives the full variable domain: DAMVIQNPRYQVTQFGKPVTLSCSQTLNHNVMYWYQQKSSQAPKLLFHYYDKDFNNEADTPDNFQSRRPNTSFCFLDIRSPGLGDTAMYLCATSREAQIIGEQFFGPGTRLTVL.

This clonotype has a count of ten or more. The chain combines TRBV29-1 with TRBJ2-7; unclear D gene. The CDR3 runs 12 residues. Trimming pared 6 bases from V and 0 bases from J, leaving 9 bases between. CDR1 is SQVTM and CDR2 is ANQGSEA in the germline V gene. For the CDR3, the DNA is TGCAGCGTGAGTGGAGACTCCTACGAGCAGTACTTC. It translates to CSVSGDSYEQYF.

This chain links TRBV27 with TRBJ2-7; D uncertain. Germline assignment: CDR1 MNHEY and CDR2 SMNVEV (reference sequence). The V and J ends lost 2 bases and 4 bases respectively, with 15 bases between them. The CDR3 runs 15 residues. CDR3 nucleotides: TGTGCCAGCAGTTTAACCTACTCCTCCGGGTACGAGCAGTACTTC. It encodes CASSLTYSSGYEQYF.

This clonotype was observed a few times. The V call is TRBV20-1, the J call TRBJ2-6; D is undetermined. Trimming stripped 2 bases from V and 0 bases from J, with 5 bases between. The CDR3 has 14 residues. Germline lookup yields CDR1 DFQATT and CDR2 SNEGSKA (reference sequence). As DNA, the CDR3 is TGCAGTGCTAGACTATTCTCTGGGGCCAACGTCCTGACTTTC. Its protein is CSARLFSGANVLTF.

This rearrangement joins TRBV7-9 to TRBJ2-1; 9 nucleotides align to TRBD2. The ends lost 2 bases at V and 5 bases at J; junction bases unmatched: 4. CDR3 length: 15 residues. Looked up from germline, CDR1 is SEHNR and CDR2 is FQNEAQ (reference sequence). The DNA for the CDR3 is TGTGCCAGCAGCTTAAATGCGGGGGGGGACAATGAGCAGTTCTTC. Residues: CASSLNAGGDNEQFF.